Sequencing of this T cell receptor beta chain was carried out in a study of CD8 T cells in Susac syndrome. Random hexamers were used to reverse transcribe about 0.45 to 1 ug of RNA. An immunoSEQ multiplex PCR generated amplified TCR beta CDR3 products spanning 54 Vbeta and 13 Jbeta. Each CDR3 protein is one row after TCRdb ran MiXCR on the immunoSEQ multiplex PCR reads. The table shows about 150,000 distinct CDR3 sequences, with roughly 95% occurring only once. Sequencing of TCR beta drew on CD8+ and CD4+ T cells from blood. V dropped 5 bases and J dropped 10 bases, with 15 bases sitting between them. The V gene's germline CDR1 is SGHAT and CDR2 FQNNGV. CDR3 length: 14 residues.

This clonotype was sampled from a human donor with Susac syndrome. Material: CD4+ T cells from PBMCs. This chain links TRBV11-2 with TRBJ1-6, with D maybe TRBD1 (5 bases). The CDR3 DNA reads as TGTGCCAGCAGCCCATTCGGAGGGGCCTCACCCCTCCACTTT. It yields the protein CASSPFGGASPLHF.